This section outlines one T cell receptor beta chain sequence together with its context. Its antigen target is currently unknown. One base away there is no much larger clone; base qualities are not given. The immunoSEQ Assay, a bias-controlled multiplex PCR, was used to amplify TCRbeta CDR3 regions from genomic DNA. As for the authors' bioinformatics: Nucleated cell counts per sample were estimated from amplification of reference gene primers within the assay. To quantify the absolute abundance of each unique TCRbeta CDR3 rearrangement, sequence reads were collapsed and filtered. For each sample, productive Simpson clonality was calculated as the square root of Simpson's diversity index over productive rearrangements. Entries here come from immuneACCESS through TCRdb and include only in-frame sequences with V and J called. Some clones fail to appear in such tables; in the studies checked, an unresolved V gene covers under half of the shortfall, and the cause of the remainder is unknown. V and J calls and clone size are as listed in that table; D and trimming were resolved from the DNA. In all, the sample holds about 130,000 clones, and about 86% of those were seen once. The top ten constitute about 4% of the sample.

The sample originates from a study of blood T cell repertoires in COVID-19 (dated by TCRdb to 2020 to 2021). Some background on the complete study: Samples covering the acute and convalescent phases of COVID-19 were provided by collaborators in the United States, Italy and Spain. The material from the prospective study consisted of cDNA or gDNA derived from T cells, B-cell-depleted T cells, or PBMCs. Deeply sampled blood TCRbeta repertoires from subjects exposed to, actively infected with, or recovered from COVID-19 were included in the dataset. A freely available public database, intended as a resource for researchers studying the immune response to SARS-CoV-2, is where the repertoires were released. Samples were obtained from the ongoing ImmuneRACE study (first 160 participants) and from 1,254 subjects provided by 6 global collaborators. A de-identified subject ID, COVID-19 status, age in years and sex were almost always included in the sample metadata. Where available, HLA class I and class II types were obtained from metadata supplied by the sample provider rather than from assay-based typing. Beyond this particular receptor, the publication reports: How much clinical and demographic metadata was included differed by source and by participant, and the metadata was provided uncurated.

Whole blood was collected in K2EDTA tubes by collaborating institutions according to the institutions' own protocols. For TCRbeta analysis, collaborators shipped samples in one of three forms: frozen whole blood, isolated PBMCs, or DNA extracted from either of those sample types. The receptor comes from a woman in her 50s with acute or convalescent COVID-19. Source material: peripheral blood.

Here is the DNA: TGCGCCAGCAGCCATGACACAGGGGCACAAGAGACCCAGTACTTC. The resulting protein is CASSHDTGAQETQYF. Here the chain combines TRBV4-1 and TRBJ2-5; 7 central bases correspond to TRBD1. Relative to germline, V is missing 3 bases and J is missing 2 bases, with 6 bases of the junction outside any gene match. The CDR3 runs 15 residues from the cysteine to the phenylalanine. Just the 45-base CDR3 DNA is kept, in frame starting at base 1. Taken from the germline V gene, the CDR1 and CDR2 loops are MGHRA and YSYEKL.